The 31 T cell receptor beta chains reported below all come from one sample, sequenced in a study of blood T cell repertoires in COVID-19. Generated by immunoSEQ multiplex PCR, the TCRdb table keeps only in-frame clones and is missing some. Here the sample spans about 360,000 clones, around 87% being singletons. Source material: PBMCs or T cells enriched from blood (not recorded which). These TCRs come from a man younger than 40 who had recovered from COVID-19.

The chain recombines TRBV29-1 with TRBJ2-5; 9 bases line up with TRBD2. The CDR3 sequence is 18 residues long. The J segment lost 1 base and the V segment lost 0 bases, leaving 12 bases of the junction unmatched. Germline-derived CDR1 and CDR2 are SQVTM and ANQGSEA. The CDR3 protein is CSVEDQRGDPHPQETQYF. CDR3 nucleotide sequence: TGCAGCGTTGAAGATCAGCGGGGGGATCCCCACCCCCAAGAGACCCAGTACTTC.

V gene TRBV9 combines with J gene TRBJ1-5; TRBD1 aligns across 9 bases. This CDR3 has 17 residues. Germline V CDR1 and CDR2: SGDLS, YYNGEE. V lost 0 bases and J lost 10; bases outside the gene matches: 14. CDR3 sequence reads: CASSVGGGTGFGEPQHF. In DNA form, the CDR3 reads TGTGCCAGCAGCGTAGGAGGGGGGACAGGGTTCGGCGAACCCCAGCATTTT.

The V call is TRBV10-1, the J call TRBJ1-6; D not certain. Trimming stripped 6 bases from V and 9 bases from J, with 12 bases between. Germline lookup yields CDR1 WNHNN and CDR2 SYGVQD (reference sequence). CDR3 length: 13 amino acids. This CDR3 is CASSLTRGSPLHF. CDR3 bases: TGCGCCAGCAGCCTAACCCGGGGTTCACCCCTCCACTTT.

The J gene is TRBJ1-2, the V gene TRBV11-2, with D maybe TRBD1 (5 bases). With 1 base removed from V and 1 base from J, the gap between germline ends came to 16 bases. CDR1 and CDR2 from the germline V gene are SGHAT and FQNNGV. The CDR3 covers 17 residues. The CDR3 DNA follows: TGTGCCAGCAGCTTAGGGGCAGGGTGGGGACTTAACTATGGCTACACCTTC. Translation gives CASSLGAGWGLNYGYTF.

J is TRBJ1-1 and V is TRBV18, with no clear D. The ends were cut back, 6 bases at V and 1 base at J, with 12 bases in the middle. This CDR3 is 14 amino acids long. Germline lookup yields CDR1 KGHSH and CDR2 LQKENI. The CDR3 sequence is CASSRELGNTEAFF. In DNA, the CDR3 is TGTGCCAGCTCTCGGGAGCTTGGGAACACTGAAGCTTTCTTT.

As to this clone: One end of the junction is discordant with germline, which a read error may explain. This chain links TRBV18 with TRBJ1-2; the match to TRBD1 covers 10 bases. Germline CDR1 is KGHSH and CDR2 is LQKENI. The CDR3 sequence is 12 residues long. CDR3 amino acids: CASSINRDRGFF. CDR3 nucleotides: TGTGCCAGCTCGATTAACCGGGACAGGGGTTTCTTC.

This chain joins TRBV19 and TRBJ2-2; the match to TRBD1 covers 7 bases. Looked up from germline, CDR1 is LNHDA and CDR2 is SQIVND (reference sequence). The CDR3 consists of 16 residues. V lost 3 bases to trimming and J lost 1 base; unmatched junction nucleotides: 5. CDR3 sequence: CASSILTGLNTGELFF. The CDR3 coding sequence is TGTGCCAGTAGTATCCTGACAGGGCTGAACACCGGGGAGCTGTTTTTT.

The CDR3 region has the DNA TGCGCCAGCAACCCCGGCAGCGTGGTCACTGAAGCTTTCTTT. Translating it yields CASNPGSVVTEAFF. The chain has TRBV5-1 and TRBJ1-1; D is undetermined. V dropped 6 bases and J dropped 4 bases, with 16 bases sitting between them. Germline V gene lookup returns CDR1 SGHRS and CDR2 YFSETQ. This CDR3 has 14 amino acids. Full variable domain (remainder filled in from reference TRBV5-1 and TRBJ1-1): KAGVTQTPRYLIKTRGQQVTLSCSPISGHRSVSWYQQTPGQGLQFLFEYFSETQRNKGNFPGRFSGRQFSNSRSEMNVSTLELGDSALYLCASNPGSVVTEAFFGQGTRLTVV.

The chain joins TRBV3-1 (or the pseudogene TRBV3-2) to TRBJ1-1; no definite D call. Deletions cut 4 bases from V and 0 bases from J, with 9 bases between. This CDR3 has 14 residues. Germline values: CDR1 LGHDT, CDR2 YNNKEL (reference sequence). For the CDR3, the DNA is TGTGCCAGCAGCCCTCGTACAGTGAACACTGAAGCTTTCTTT. Its protein product is CASSPRTVNTEAFF.

The J gene is TRBJ1-4, the V gene TRBV6-6, with 8 bases that match TRBD1. CDR1 is MNHNY and CDR2 is SVGAGI in the germline V gene (reference sequence). J gave up 0 bases and V 5 bases, and 8 bases lay outside the gene matches. The length of the CDR3 is 17 residues. CDR3 coding DNA: TGTGCCAGCAGTCCCGCACAGGGGGGTTCAACTAATGAAAAACTGTTTTTT. It yields the protein CASSPAQGGSTNEKLFF.

This clone was detected a few times. The chain combines TRBV5-1 with TRBJ2-2; D ambiguous. The germline V gene encodes CDR1 SGHRS and CDR2 YFSETQ. With 0 bases removed from V and 1 base from J, the gap between germline ends came to 4 bases. The CDR3 totals 14 residues. The CDR3 nucleotides are TGCGCCAGCAGCTTGGGGCTGAACACCGGGGAGCTGTTTTTT. Protein sequence: CASSLGLNTGELFF.

The chain recombines TRBV7-2 with TRBJ1-5; the D is unclear. Germline V CDR1 and CDR2: SGHTA, FQGNSA. The CDR3 is 16 residues long. V lost 5 bases, J lost 0 bases, and 14 bases lay in between. CDR3: CASSTHPGDSNQPQHF. The CDR3 DNA is TGTGCCAGCAGCACCCACCCGGGAGATAGCAATCAGCCCCAGCATTTT.

The chain uses TRBV30 and TRBJ1-6; D is possibly TRBD1 (6 bases). V lost 8 bases and J lost 2, with 7 bases in between. Germline V CDR1 and CDR2: GTSNPN, SVGIG (reference sequence). This CDR3 is 12 amino acids long. This CDR3 is CAGQPYNSPLHF. The CDR3 bases are TGTGCCGGACAGCCCTATAATTCACCCCTCCACTTT.

The CDR3 DNA sequence: TGTGCCAGCAGCCAGGAGAACACTGAAGCTTTCTTT. Protein: CASSQENTEAFF. The chain has TRBV13 and TRBJ1-1; D unresolved. With 5 bases removed from V and 1 base from J, the gap between germline ends came to 5 bases. The CDR3 sequence is 12 residues long. Per germline, CDR1 PRHDT and CDR2 FYEKMQ (reference sequence).

V is TRBV3-1 (or the pseudogene TRBV3-2) and J is TRBJ2-1; the D gene is possibly TRBD2 (5 bases). Trimming left V 0 bases short and J 6 bases short, with 24 bases between. Germline assignment: CDR1 LGHDT and CDR2 YNNKEL (reference sequence). CDR3 length equals 19 residues. CDR3 bases: TGTGCCAGCAGCCAAGATGGGATGAGACGAGGGCCTTTTGGCAATGAGCAGTTCTTC. Protein: CASSQDGMRRGPFGNEQFF.

This chain joins TRBV2 and TRBJ1-1; 7 positions agree with TRBD1. Per the germline V gene, CDR1 is SNHLY and CDR2 is FYNNEI. The CDR3 loop spans 14 amino acids. V trimming: 6 bases; J trimming: 5 bases; junction bases outside the gene matches: 9. CDR3 residues: CASRGDRVVTEAFF. In nucleotides, the CDR3 is TGTGCCAGCAGGGGCGACAGGGTGGTTACTGAAGCTTTCTTT.

The chain couples TRBV19 to TRBJ1-2, with 10 bases fitting TRBD1. CDR3 size: 14 residues. The germline gives CDR1 LNHDA, CDR2 SQIVND (reference sequence). V lost 6 bases to trimming and J lost 5 bases; unmatched junction nucleotides: 6. The CDR3 is CASRGQGEGYGYTF. The CDR3 bases are TGTGCCAGTAGAGGACAGGGGGAAGGGTATGGCTACACCTTC. Looking up the rest from reference TRBV19 and TRBJ1-2 gives the full variable domain: DGGITQSPKYLFRKEGQNVTLSCEQNLNHDAMYWYRQDPGQGLRLIYYSQIVNDFQKGDIAEGYSVSREKKESFPLTVTSAQKNPTAFYLCASRGQGEGYGYTFGSGTRLTVV.

The chain links TRBV5-1 to TRBJ1-1; D gene unclear. The V end lost 1 base, the J end lost 1 base, and 11 bases lay between the germline ends. Germline V CDR1 and CDR2: SGHRS, YFSETQ. This CDR3 has 15 amino acids. The CDR3 is CASSLRLPGNTEAFF. The CDR3 coding sequence is TGCGCCAGCAGCTTGAGGCTACCGGGGAACACTGAAGCTTTCTTT.

This clone has only a few counts. This chain joins TRBV11-2 and TRBJ2-2; D is undetermined. The CDR3 is 13 amino acids. Germline-derived CDR1 and CDR2 are SGHAT and FQNNGV. Trimming took 3 bases from V and 8 from J, leaving 10 bases between them. The chain's CDR3 is CASSLGFTGELFF. The CDR3 bases are TGTGCCAGCAGCTTGGGCTTCACGGGGGAGCTGTTTTTT.

On this clone itself: The junction differs from germline at one of its ends, possibly a read error. The J gene is TRBJ1-3, the V gene TRBV25-1, with D possibly matching TRBD1 (6 bases). The CDR3 has 17 amino acids. The germline V gene has CDR1 MGHDK and CDR2 SYGVNS. The CDR3 DNA reads TGTGCCAGCAGCGAATTGGGGCCAGGGGTCGGTGGAAACACCATATATTTT. This encodes CASSELGPGVGGNTIYF.

The chain links TRBV15 to TRBJ1-4; D gene unclear. V lost 6 bases and J lost 8, with 13 bases in between. Germline V lookup: CDR1 LNHNV, CDR2 YYDKDF (reference sequence). There are 13 residues in the CDR3. The CDR3 nucleotides are TGTGCCACCAGGGCCAGAGGGAGGGAAAAACTGTTTTTT. Translating it yields CATRARGREKLFF.

The chain uses TRBV29-1 and TRBJ2-1; the match to TRBD1 covers 8 bases. From germline, CDR1 is SQVTM and CDR2 ANQGSEA. The J segment lost 7 bases and the V segment lost 5 bases, leaving 10 bases of the junction unmatched. CDR3 size: 14 residues. Here the CDR3 DNA reads TGCAGCGTTTCCGACAGGGGACCTTTTAATGAGCAGTTCTTC. Its translation is CSVSDRGPFNEQFF.

The J gene is TRBJ1-2, the V gene TRBV27; 7 bases align to TRBD1. Germline-derived CDR1 and CDR2 are MNHEY and SMNVEV (reference sequence). The CDR3 spans 13 residues. J gave up 6 bases and V 3 bases, and 4 bases lay outside the gene matches. CDR3 region: CASSFLQGNGYTF. CDR3 bases: TGTGCCAGCAGTTTCCTACAGGGGAATGGCTACACCTTC.

The chain links TRBV9 to TRBJ1-2; 7 bases map to TRBD1. J gave up 14 bases and V 4 bases, and 17 bases lay outside the gene matches. This CDR3 contains 14 residues. The germline CDR1 and CDR2 sequences are SGDLS and YYNGEE. For the CDR3, the DNA is TGTGCCAGCAGCATCGTAGCCTCATTTGGGGGACAGACCTTC. It codes for CASSIVASFGGQTF.

The gene calls are TRBV2 and TRBJ2-5, with TRBD1 matching over 8 bases. The CDR3 runs 14 residues. Germline values: CDR1 SNHLY, CDR2 FYNNEI. J lost 3 bases, V lost 6 bases, and 6 bases had no gene match. CDR3 sequence reads: CASRGQGVKETQYF. CDR3 DNA sequence: TGTGCCAGCAGAGGACAGGGAGTGAAAGAGACCCAGTACTTC.

CDR3 amino acids: CASTNRPERNEKLFF. The CDR3 DNA reads as TGTGCCAGCACCAACCGGCCAGAGAGGAATGAAAAACTGTTTTTT. The chain combines TRBV6-5 with TRBJ1-4, with D hard to call. Germline V gene sequence: CDR1 MNHEY, CDR2 SVGAGI. This CDR3 spans 15 amino acids. Trimming took 7 bases from V and 5 from J, leaving 17 bases between them.

This sequence joins TRBV27 and TRBJ1-2; TRBD1 might be the D (6 bases). V was shortened by 3 bases and J by 10 bases, with 12 bases between the two germline ends. Germline CDR1 and CDR2: MNHEY and SMNVEV (reference sequence). The CDR3 length is 12 residues. The CDR3 loop is CASSFSPGDYTF. Written as DNA, the CDR3 is TGTGCCAGCAGTTTTTCCCCAGGGGACTACACCTTC.

This sequence joins TRBV7-2 and TRBJ2-3, with D maybe TRBD2 (6 bases). The V and J ends lost 7 bases and 4 bases respectively, with 18 bases between them. Per the germline V gene, CDR1 is SGHTA and CDR2 is FQGNSA. This CDR3 is 15 amino acids long. CDR3 loop: CASNRLATVPDTQYF. CDR3 DNA: TGTGCCAGCAACCGCCTAGCGACCGTGCCAGATACGCAGTATTTT.

The sample holds one count of this clone. This chain connects TRBV27 to TRBJ2-7, with TRBD1 identical over 7 bases. The trim removed 0 bases at V and 1 base at J, leaving 6 bases unmatched. This CDR3 has 16 amino acids. In germline, CDR1 is MNHEY, CDR2 SMNVEV (reference sequence). The CDR3 reads CASSLSPGTASYEQYF. The DNA of the CDR3 is TGTGCCAGCAGTTTATCACCCGGGACAGCTTCCTACGAGCAGTACTTC.

In its sample, this clone was seen a few times. The chain has TRBV27 and TRBJ1-2, with 9 positions matching TRBD1. The J segment lost 3 bases and the V segment lost 2 bases, leaving 4 bases of the junction unmatched. Germline loops: CDR1 MNHEY, CDR2 SMNVEV (reference sequence). CDR3 length: 15 amino acids. The CDR3 DNA reads TGTGCCAGCAGTTTACGGGGGACAGGGTACTATGGCTACACCTTC. It specifies CASSLRGTGYYGYTF.

This clone was counted only a few times. The rearrangement uses TRBV3-1 (or the pseudogene TRBV3-2) and TRBJ2-1; 9 nucleotides line up with TRBD2. J gave up 8 bases and V 0 bases, and 8 bases lay outside the gene matches. The CDR3 has 16 residues. The germline V gene encodes CDR1 LGHDT and CDR2 YNNKEL (reference sequence). This CDR3 reads CASSQERRGGRDEQFF. Here the CDR3 DNA reads TGTGCCAGCAGCCAAGAAAGGCGGGGGGGAAGGGATGAGCAGTTCTTC.